This record covers a single T cell receptor beta chain. MiXCR, run by TCRdb on the 5' RACE reads, gives a single entry per CDR3 protein. In the table there are some 82,000 distinct CDR3 sequences, 12% of which are singletons. Germline-derived CDR1 and CDR2 are LGHDT and YNNKEL (reference sequence). The CDR3 loop spans 12 amino acids. With 1 base removed from V and 7 bases from J, the gap between germline ends came to 7 bases. This sample stems from a study of early T cells in non-severe SARS-CoV-2 infection. The chain combines TRBV3-1 with TRBJ1-2; D not resolved. The sequence was obtained from an adult who was a healthcare worker with PCR-confirmed SARS-CoV-2 infection or an uninfected control (not recorded which). The sample comprised whole blood. CDR3 nucleotide sequence: TGTGCCAGCAGCCAAGGGGGTGTTGGCTACACCTTC. Protein product: CASSQGGVGYTF.